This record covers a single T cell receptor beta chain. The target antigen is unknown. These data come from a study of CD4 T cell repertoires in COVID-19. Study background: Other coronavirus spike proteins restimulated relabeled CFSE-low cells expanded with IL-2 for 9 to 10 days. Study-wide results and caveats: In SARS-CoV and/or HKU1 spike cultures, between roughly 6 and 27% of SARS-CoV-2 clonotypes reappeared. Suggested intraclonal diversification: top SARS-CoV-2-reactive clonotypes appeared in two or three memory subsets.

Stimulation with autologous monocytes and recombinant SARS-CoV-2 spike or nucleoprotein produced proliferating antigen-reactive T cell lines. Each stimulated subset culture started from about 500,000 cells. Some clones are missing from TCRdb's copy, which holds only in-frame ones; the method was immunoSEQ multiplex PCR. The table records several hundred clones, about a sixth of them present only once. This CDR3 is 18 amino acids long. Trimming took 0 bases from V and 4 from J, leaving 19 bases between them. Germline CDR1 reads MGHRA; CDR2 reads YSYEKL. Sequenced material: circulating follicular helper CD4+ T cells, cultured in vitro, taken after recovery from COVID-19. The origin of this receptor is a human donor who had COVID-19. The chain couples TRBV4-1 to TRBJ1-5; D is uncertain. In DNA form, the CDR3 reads TGCGCCAGCAGCCAAGAACGGGCCGGTGGGGAGTGGAATCAGCCCCAGCATTTT. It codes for CASSQERAGGEWNQPQHF.